A single sample gave rise to the 3 T cell receptor beta chains below, sequenced in a study of T-cell reconstitution after alpha-beta-depleted transplantation in children. A library of TCRbeta sequences, prepared with unique molecular identifiers, was generated. TCRdb fed the PCR reads into MiXCR, producing one record per CDR3 protein. The sample lists about 980,000 distinct CDR3 sequences; about 30% were seen once. Source: PBMCs, mostly from graft donor cells, taken 360 days after TCRalphabeta/CD19-depleted stem cell transplant. The receptors stem from a boy under two years old who had a stem cell transplant for SCID, so the T cells may come from the graft donor.

This clonotype has more than one count but fewer than ten. The V and J genes are TRBV6-2 or TRBV6-3 and TRBJ1-2; a weak D match, TRBD1 (6 bases). Trimming cost V 2 bases and J 7 bases, with 14 bases left between them. Germline assignment: CDR1 MNHEY and CDR2 SVGEGT. The CDR3 consists of 14 residues. The CDR3 nucleotides read TGTGCCAGCAGTTACGCGCTCAGGGGCTCTGGCTACACCTTC. This sequence encodes CASSYALRGSGYTF.

The chain combines TRBV20-1 with TRBJ1-1; 7 bases match TRBD1. The CDR3 is made up of 14 amino acids. The V segment lost 6 bases and the J segment 2 bases; nucleotides outside the gene matches: 9. The germline CDR1 and CDR2 sequences are DFQATT and SNEGSKA (reference sequence). The CDR3 is CSARRDRINTEAFF. CDR3 bases: TGCAGTGCCCGCCGGGACAGAATTAACACTGAAGCTTTCTTT.

This clonotype came up a few times. J is TRBJ2-7 and V is TRBV4-3; 9 nucleotides align to TRBD1. The J segment lost 3 bases and the V segment lost 4 bases, leaving 4 bases of the junction unmatched. Germline V CDR1 and CDR2: LGHNA, YSLEER. This CDR3 has 14 amino acids. CDR3 nucleotide sequence: TGCGCCAGCAGCCCACAGGGACAGGGCTACGAGCAGTACTTC. It encodes CASSPQGQGYEQYF.